This T cell receptor (beta chain) was profiled in a study of post-analysis software for immune sequencing data. Background on the study: In terms of disease course, relapsing-remitting, secondary progressive and progressive-relapsing multiple sclerosis were included. Regarding the study as a whole: Controls significantly exceeded multiple sclerosis patients in normalized Chao1 diversity. Batch-mates among the samples co-clustered strongly by F measure. About five TRBV segments, including TRBV5-6, TRBV5-1 and TRBV20-1, were more frequent in patients than controls.

The germline V and J ends were trimmed by 0 bases and 3 bases, with 11 bases remaining between them. CDR1 and CDR2 (germline): SEHNR, FQNEAQ (reference sequence). There are 15 residues in the CDR3. Unique molecular identifiers had been added to the TCR beta cDNA libraries. TCRdb reprocessed the PCR reads with MiXCR, giving one entry per CDR3 protein. The repertoire holds roughly 600,000 distinct CDR3 sequences, with about 40% as singletons. Worth noting for this clonotype: No antigen is known for it.

The clonotype was recovered from a girl aged 5 to 17 with multiple sclerosis. Sequenced material: blood. The chain combines TRBV7-9 with TRBJ2-5; D uncertain. The CDR3: CASSLAVAFKETQYF. Written as DNA, the CDR3 is TGTGCCAGCAGCTTAGCGGTGGCGTTCAAAGAGACCCAGTACTTC. The variable domain in full, completed from reference TRBV7-9 and TRBJ2-5, reads DTGVSQNPRHKITKRGQNVTFRCDPISEHNRLYWYRQTLGQGPEFLTYFQNEAQLEKSRLLSDRFSAERPKGSFSTLEIQRTEQGDSAMYLCASSLAVAFKETQYFGPGTRLLVL.